These T cell receptor beta chains were read from a single sample in a study of blood T cell repertoires in COVID-19. Sequencing used immunoSEQ multiplex PCR; TCRdb keeps in-frame clones, though not all of them. The data hold around 300,000 clones, with around 86% observed a single time. Sequenced input: peripheral blood. All receptors derive from a woman between 40 and 50 years old who had recovered from COVID-19. The CDR3 runs from the conserved cysteine through the conserved F or W. The D gene is left open where the match is weak. Size tells how often a clone was seen (once, few, many) or the class of an expanded clone, and some rows leave it out.

J gene: TRBJ1-1; D gene: .; V gene: TRBV5-1; clone size: .; CDR3 DNA: TGCGCCAGCAGCTTGGCGGGGAAAGATTTAGCTTTCTTT; CDR3 protein: CASSLAGKDLAFF
J gene: TRBJ2-7; D gene: TRBD2; V gene: TRBV28; clone size: .; CDR3 DNA: TGTGCCAGCAGTTCCGGGACTAGCGGGATGCCCTACGAGCAGTACTTC; CDR3 protein: CASSSGTSGMPYEQYF
J gene: TRBJ2-7; D gene: .; V gene: TRBV21-1; clone size: .; CDR3 DNA: TGTGCCAGCAGCCGTGATAGCGGGATTCCAACCTACGAGCAGTACTTC; CDR3 protein: CASSRDSGIPTYEQYF
J gene: TRBJ2-2; D gene: .; V gene: TRBV27; clone size: .; CDR3 DNA: TGTGCCAGCAGCCCTTTAATCGGGGAGCTGTTTTTT; CDR3 protein: CASSPLIGELFF
J gene: TRBJ2-4; D gene: .; V gene: TRBV6-5; clone size: .; CDR3 DNA: TGTGCCACCCGACTGAGGGGACTAGCCAAAAACATTCAGTACTTC; CDR3 protein: CATRLRGLAKNIQYF
J gene: TRBJ2-7; D gene: TRBD2; V gene: TRBV27; clone size: .; CDR3 DNA: TGTGCCAGCAGTGTCACCTTTGGAGCGGGAGGGATCCACGAGCAGTACTTC; CDR3 protein: CASSVTFGAGGIHEQYF
J gene: TRBJ1-4; D gene: TRBD1; V gene: TRBV2; clone size: .; CDR3 DNA: TGTGCCAGCGGGGGACAGCAATATGAAAAACTGTTTTTT; CDR3 protein: CASGGQQYEKLFF
J gene: TRBJ2-2; D gene: TRBD2; V gene: TRBV7-2; clone size: few; CDR3 DNA: TGTGCCAGCAGCTGGGCGGGGACTAGCGGGAGCACCGGGGAGCTGTTTTTT; CDR3 protein: CASSWAGTSGSTGELFF
J gene: TRBJ1-2; D gene: .; V gene: TRBV24-1; clone size: .; CDR3 DNA: TGTGCCACCAGTGATTCCTCAGTTGATTTTGCAGGGAGGCACTATGGCTACACCTTC; CDR3 protein: CATSDSSVDFAGRHYGYTF
J gene: TRBJ2-1; D gene: .; V gene: TRBV3-1/TRBV3-2; clone size: .; CDR3 DNA: TGTGCCAGCAGCCATCGGGGTGGGAACAATGAGCAGTTCTTC; CDR3 protein: CASSHRGGNNEQFF
J gene: TRBJ1-6; D gene: TRBD1; V gene: TRBV9; clone size: .; CDR3 DNA: TGTGCCAGCAGCGTAGGACAGGGCTGGGGAGGATCACCCCTCCACTTT; CDR3 protein: CASSVGQGWGGSPLHF
J gene: TRBJ1-1; D gene: .; V gene: TRBV28; clone size: .; CDR3 DNA: TGTGCCATCTCTCTCGGGAACACTGAAGCTTTCTTT; CDR3 protein: CAISLGNTEAFF
J gene: TRBJ2-7; D gene: .; V gene: TRBV3-1/TRBV3-2; clone size: .; CDR3 DNA: TGTGCCAGCAGCCAAAGGGGTTCCTACGAGCAGTACTTC; CDR3 protein: CASSQRGSYEQYF
J gene: TRBJ2-1; D gene: .; V gene: TRBV5-1; clone size: .; CDR3 DNA: TGCGCCAGCAGCTTCAATTCCCTGGGCACCAATGAGCAGTTCTTC; CDR3 protein: CASSFNSLGTNEQFF
J gene: TRBJ2-7; D gene: TRBD1; V gene: TRBV12-3/TRBV12-4; clone size: .; CDR3 DNA: TGTGCCAGCACCAGGACAGGATCGGAGCAGTACTTC; CDR3 protein: CASTRTGSEQYF
J gene: TRBJ1-1; D gene: .; V gene: TRBV13; clone size: .; CDR3 DNA: TGTGCCAGCAGCTTAGATTACTCAGGGAACACTGAAGCTTTCTTT; CDR3 protein: CASSLDYSGNTEAFF
J gene: TRBJ2-1; D gene: .; V gene: TRBV11-3; clone size: .; CDR3 DNA: TGTGCCAGCAGCTTAGTGGAGATCTCCTACAATGAGCAGTTCTTC; CDR3 protein: CASSLVEISYNEQFF
J gene: TRBJ2-2; D gene: TRBD1; V gene: TRBV25-1; clone size: .; CDR3 DNA: TGTGCCAGCAGTGAGGTCGGGACAGTTAACGCCGGGGAGCTGTTTTTT; CDR3 protein: CASSEVGTVNAGELFF
J gene: TRBJ2-7; D gene: .; V gene: TRBV27; clone size: .; CDR3 DNA: TGTGCCAGCAAACTCTTCTCCTACGAGCAGTACTTC; CDR3 protein: CASKLFSYEQYF
J gene: TRBJ2-7; D gene: TRBD2; V gene: TRBV5-1; clone size: .; CDR3 DNA: TGCGCCAGCAGCACAGGCACTAGCGGGAGGGCCCTGTCCGAGCAGTACTTC; CDR3 protein: CASSTGTSGRALSEQYF
J gene: TRBJ1-2; D gene: .; V gene: TRBV7-2; clone size: few; CDR3 DNA: TGTGCCAGCAGCTTGTGGAGCTATGGCTACACCTTC; CDR3 protein: CASSLWSYGYTF
J gene: TRBJ2-7; D gene: TRBD1; V gene: TRBV5-1; clone size: once; CDR3 DNA: TGCGCCAGCAGCATCACCGGGACAGGGGACTACGAGCAGTACTTC; CDR3 protein: CASSITGTGDYEQYF
J gene: TRBJ2-3; D gene: TRBD2; V gene: TRBV4-1; clone size: .; CDR3 DNA: TGCGCCAGCAGCCACCCCGGGACTAGCGGGAGGGTACCAGATACGCAGTATTTT; CDR3 protein: CASSHPGTSGRVPDTQYF
J gene: TRBJ2-1; D gene: TRBD2; V gene: TRBV3-1/TRBV3-2; clone size: .; CDR3 DNA: TGTGCCAGCAGCCAAGTGGCAGGGACTAGCTCCTACAATGAGCAGTTCTTC; CDR3 protein: CASSQVAGTSSYNEQFF
J gene: TRBJ1-5; D gene: .; V gene: TRBV28; clone size: .; CDR3 DNA: TGTGCCAGCAGTACCGGACTCCACAGGGTTGTGGGCAATCAGCCCCAGCATTTT; CDR3 protein: CASSTGLHRVVGNQPQHF
J gene: TRBJ1-3; D gene: .; V gene: TRBV5-1; clone size: .; CDR3 DNA: TGCGCCAGCAGCTTAAACCCGACAGAGATACCGGGAAACACCATATATTTT; CDR3 protein: CASSLNPTEIPGNTIYF
J gene: TRBJ2-2; D gene: .; V gene: TRBV7-9; clone size: few; CDR3 DNA: TGTGCCAGCAGTGTAATTTACGGGAGTTCGTCCGGGGAGCTGTTTTTT; CDR3 protein: CASSVIYGSSSGELFF
J gene: TRBJ2-7; D gene: TRBD2; V gene: TRBV2; clone size: .; CDR3 DNA: TGTGCCAGCAGGACTAGCGGGATGGTAGAGCAGTACTTC; CDR3 protein: CASRTSGMVEQYF
J gene: TRBJ2-1; D gene: TRBD2; V gene: TRBV9; clone size: .; CDR3 DNA: TGTGCCAGCAGCGAGGGCGGGGGACTAGCGACCTACAATGAGCAGTTCTTC; CDR3 protein: CASSEGGGLATYNEQFF
J gene: TRBJ2-3; D gene: TRBD2; V gene: TRBV28; clone size: .; CDR3 DNA: TGTGCCAGCACCCCCGGCCATCAGGGACTAGCGGGAGGATCGGCAGATACGCAGTATTTT; CDR3 protein: CASTPGHQGLAGGSADTQYF
J gene: TRBJ2-2; D gene: TRBD1; V gene: TRBV4-1; clone size: .; CDR3 DNA: TGCGCCAGCAGCCAAGAAACAGGGGGCGCGAACACCGGGGAGCTGTTTTTT; CDR3 protein: CASSQETGGANTGELFF
J gene: TRBJ2-3; D gene: .; V gene: TRBV15; clone size: .; CDR3 DNA: TGTGCCACCAGCAGAGATCTTTCGGCAGCGGCTAGCACAGATACGCAGTATTTT; CDR3 protein: CATSRDLSAAASTDTQYF
J gene: TRBJ2-3; D gene: .; V gene: TRBV9; clone size: .; CDR3 DNA: TGTGCCAGCAGCGTAGGTGCGTTGGGCACAGATACGCAGTATTTT; CDR3 protein: CASSVGALGTDTQYF
J gene: TRBJ1-1; D gene: .; V gene: TRBV19; clone size: .; CDR3 DNA: TGTGCCAGTAGTAGTATCTCGGGGCGGGGGAACACTGAAGCTTTCTTT; CDR3 protein: CASSSISGRGNTEAFF
J gene: TRBJ1-1; D gene: .; V gene: TRBV5-1; clone size: .; CDR3 DNA: TGCGCCAGCAGCTTGAGCGGGGAGGGCACTGAAGCTTTCTTT; CDR3 protein: CASSLSGEGTEAFF
J gene: TRBJ2-7; D gene: TRBD2; V gene: TRBV28; clone size: .; CDR3 DNA: TGTGCCAGTCGACCGACTAGCGGACACTACGAGCAGTACTTC; CDR3 protein: CASRPTSGHYEQYF
J gene: TRBJ2-3; D gene: TRBD1; V gene: TRBV19; clone size: .; CDR3 DNA: TGTGCCAGTAGTAAGGGACAGGGTGTCCATACGCAGTATTTT; CDR3 protein: CASSKGQGVHTQYF